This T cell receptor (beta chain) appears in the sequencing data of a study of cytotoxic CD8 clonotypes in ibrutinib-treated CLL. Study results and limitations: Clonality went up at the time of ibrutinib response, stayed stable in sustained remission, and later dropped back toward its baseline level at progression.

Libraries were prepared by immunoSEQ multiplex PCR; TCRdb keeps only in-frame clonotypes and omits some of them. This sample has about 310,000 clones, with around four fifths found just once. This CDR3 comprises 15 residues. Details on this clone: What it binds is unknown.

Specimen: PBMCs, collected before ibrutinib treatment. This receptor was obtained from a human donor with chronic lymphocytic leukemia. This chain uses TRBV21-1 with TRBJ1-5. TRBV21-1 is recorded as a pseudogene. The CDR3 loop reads CASSDVLHSNQPQHF. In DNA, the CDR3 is TGTGCCAGCAGCGACGTCCTTCATAGCAATCAGCCCCAGCATTTT.